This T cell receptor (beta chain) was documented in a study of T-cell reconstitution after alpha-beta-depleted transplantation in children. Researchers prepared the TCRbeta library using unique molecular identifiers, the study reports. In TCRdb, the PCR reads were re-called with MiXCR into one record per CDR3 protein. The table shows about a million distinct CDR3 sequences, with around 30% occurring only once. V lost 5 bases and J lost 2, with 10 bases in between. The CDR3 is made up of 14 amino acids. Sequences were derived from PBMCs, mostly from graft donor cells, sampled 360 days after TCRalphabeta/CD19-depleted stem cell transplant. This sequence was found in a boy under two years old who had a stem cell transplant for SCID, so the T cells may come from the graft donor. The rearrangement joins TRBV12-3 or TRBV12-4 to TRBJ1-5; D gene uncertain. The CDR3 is CASSPSWGNQPQHF. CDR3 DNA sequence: TGTGCCAGCAGTCCCTCGTGGGGCAATCAGCCCCAGCATTTT.